The 3 T cell receptor beta chains in this list originate from one sample, sequenced in a study of graft-versus-host responses after intestinal transplantation. The method was immunoSEQ multiplex PCR; TCRdb's version includes in-frame clones alone and lacks a portion of them. The sample lists some 15,000 clones; roughly 80% were seen once. Investigators treated the graft tissue so that it released intraepithelial and lamina propria lymphocytes. The sample in question was ileum tissue, obtained 17 days after transplant. The receptors here all came from a human patient who received an intestinal transplant, so some T cells may come from the graft donor.

The rearrangement joins TRBV29-1 to TRBJ2-1, with D possibly TRBD2 on 5 matching bases. Trimming left V 5 bases short and J 0 bases short, with 14 bases between. The CDR3 length is 15 residues. Germline V gives CDR1 SQVTM, CDR2 ANQGSEA. The CDR3 loop reads CSVSRNGGSYNEQFF. Here the CDR3 DNA reads TGCAGCGTTTCGCGGAACGGAGGCTCCTACAATGAGCAGTTCTTC.

The V gene is TRBV29-1, the J gene TRBJ2-1; the D gene is possibly TRBD1 (6 bases). Trimming removed 4 bases from V and 7 bases from J, with 11 bases in between. The length of the CDR3 is 12 residues. CDR1 SQVTM and CDR2 ANQGSEA come from the germline V gene. CDR3 nucleotide sequence: TGCAGCGTTGCGACAGGCCCTAATGAGCAGTTCTTC. Its translation: CSVATGPNEQFF.

About this clone: The limits of the CDR3 on the DNA are not certain, so only TCRdb's listed CDR3 is given. The V call is TRBV6-5, the J call TRBJ1-2. CDR1 is MNHEY, CDR2 SVGAGI, per germline. The CDR3 is made up of 15 amino acids, end residues included. CDR3: CASSYFGPTNYGYTF.